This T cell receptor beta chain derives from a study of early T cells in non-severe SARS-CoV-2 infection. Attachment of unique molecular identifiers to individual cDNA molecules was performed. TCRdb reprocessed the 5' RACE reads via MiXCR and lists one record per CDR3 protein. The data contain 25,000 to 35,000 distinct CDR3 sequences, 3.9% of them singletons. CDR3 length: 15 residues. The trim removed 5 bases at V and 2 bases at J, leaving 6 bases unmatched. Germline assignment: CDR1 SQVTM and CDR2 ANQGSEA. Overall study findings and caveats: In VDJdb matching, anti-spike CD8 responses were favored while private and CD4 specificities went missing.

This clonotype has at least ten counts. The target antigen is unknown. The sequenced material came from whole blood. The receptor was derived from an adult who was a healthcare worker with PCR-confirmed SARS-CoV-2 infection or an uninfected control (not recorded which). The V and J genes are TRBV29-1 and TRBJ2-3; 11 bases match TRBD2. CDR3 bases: TGCAGCGTTTCTGGGACTAGCGGTATCACAGATACGCAGTATTTT. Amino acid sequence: CSVSGTSGITDTQYF.